This T cell receptor beta chain was recorded in a study of T cells after yellow fever vaccination. Only a few counts were recorded for this clonotype. MiXCR, applied by TCRdb to the 5' RACE reads, yields one record per CDR3 protein. The repertoire holds around 550,000 distinct CDR3 sequences, with about 19% as singletons. V shed 8 bases and J shed 0 bases, with 9 bases lying between them. Per germline, CDR1 LGHDT and CDR2 YNNKEL (reference sequence). The CDR3 is 13 amino acids. This TCR came from a man aged 30 to 45 who received the YFV17D yellow fever vaccine. J is TRBJ2-3 and V is TRBV3-1; no clear D gene. This material consisted of PBMCs, taken 15 days after the yellow fever booster vaccination. In DNA, the CDR3 is TGTGCCAGCGGAACGATTAGCACAGATACGCAGTATTTT. Translating gives CASGTISTDTQYF.